These 20 T cell receptor beta chains were sequenced from one sample in a study of T cell responses to AZD1222 COVID-19 vaccine. Clones were sequenced by immunoSEQ multiplex PCR, and TCRdb holds only the in-frame ones, with some missing. The profile shows roughly 92,000 clones, roughly nine tenths of them singletons. Material: peripheral blood, obtained 28 days after the second AZD1222 dose. These receptors were taken from an adult who received the AZD1222 COVID-19 vaccine.

The rearrangement joins TRBV18 to TRBJ1-1; tentatively, D is TRBD1 (6 bases). V was clipped by 4 bases and J by 5 bases, with 11 bases between them. The length of the CDR3 is 13 residues. Germline CDR1 and CDR2: KGHSH and LQKENI. CDR3 protein: CASSLTGKTEAFF. CDR3 in DNA: TGTGCCAGCTCACTAACAGGGAAAACTGAAGCTTTCTTT.

The chain uses TRBV6-5 and TRBJ1-1; a weak D match, TRBD1 (5 bases). The CDR3 covers 14 residues. Between the trimmed V and J ends, which lost 5 bases and 0 bases, there was a span of 10 bases. The germline CDR1 and CDR2 sequences are MNHEY and SVGAGI. CDR3 sequence (DNA): TGTGCCAGCAGTAACAGGTTTTTGAACACTGAAGCTTTCTTT. Translation gives CASSNRFLNTEAFF.

The genes are TRBV6-5 and TRBJ2-7; D call uncertain. Germline V gene lookup returns CDR1 MNHEY and CDR2 SVGAGI. V was trimmed by 6 bases and J by 3 bases, leaving 6 bases between them. The CDR3 runs to 11 residues. The CDR3 region is CASRSFYEQYF. CDR3 DNA: TGTGCCAGCAGGAGCTTCTACGAGCAGTACTTC.

The genes are TRBV5-4 and TRBJ2-2, with no clear D. V was pared by 0 bases and J by 4 bases, with 10 bases between. Germline-derived CDR1 and CDR2 are SGHNT and YYREEE (reference sequence). This CDR3 has 15 residues. The CDR3, as DNA: TGTGCCAGCAGCTTGGGCAGGCAAGTCACCGGGGAGCTGTTTTTT. It encodes CASSLGRQVTGELFF.

This chain uses TRBV6-5 with TRBJ2-1; 9 nucleotides agree with TRBD2. Germline trimming cut 4 bases from V and 6 bases from J; bases unmatched to any gene: 10. The CDR3 covers 16 residues. Germline lookup yields CDR1 MNHEY and CDR2 SVGAGI. This CDR3 reads CASSFGGGALSNEQFF. In DNA form, the CDR3 reads TGTGCCAGCAGTTTTGGCGGGGGGGCCTTGAGCAATGAGCAGTTCTTC.

This chain connects TRBV15 to TRBJ1-2; possibly TRBD1 for D (6 bases). CDR3 length equals 14 residues. Germline loops: CDR1 LNHNV, CDR2 YYDKDF (reference sequence). V lost 5 bases to trimming and J lost 8 bases, with 18 bases between them. This chain's CDR3 is CATSEEGGRWGYTF. The DNA of the CDR3 is TGTGCCACCAGCGAGGAAGGGGGACGATGGGGCTACACCTTC.

The J gene is TRBJ2-7, the V gene TRBV18; possible D gene TRBD1, 6 bases. The V end lost 3 bases, the J end lost 1 base, and 13 bases lay between the germline ends. The germline V gene encodes CDR1 KGHSH and CDR2 LQKENI. This CDR3 spans 15 amino acids. DNA for the CDR3: TGTGCCAGCTCACCCGACAGGCAGAATTCCTACGAGCAGTACTTC. Its protein product is CASSPDRQNSYEQYF.

The chain has TRBV6-1 and TRBJ1-5, with a possible D match to TRBD1 (6 bases). V lost 3 bases and J 7 bases, leaving 16 bases between the germline ends. CDR3 length: 15 residues. Per the germline V gene, CDR1 is MNHNS and CDR2 is SASEGT. The CDR3 sequence is CASSDGGYAWQPQHF. CDR3 DNA: TGTGCCAGCAGTGATGGGGGCTATGCCTGGCAGCCCCAGCATTTT.

The chain recombines TRBV2 with TRBJ2-1; 8 bases are a match to TRBD2. Germline V gene data show CDR1 as SNHLY and CDR2 as FYNNEI. The CDR3 runs 15 residues. After removal of 2 bases from V and 3 bases from J, the junction contained 3 bases not matched to a gene. This CDR3 is CASSELAGGYNEQFF. The CDR3 DNA follows: TGTGCCAGCAGTGAACTGGCGGGGGGCTACAATGAGCAGTTCTTC.

The J gene is TRBJ1-5, the V gene TRBV6-5, with no clear D. This CDR3 region has 13 residues. The germline CDR1 and CDR2 sequences are MNHEY and SVGAGI. The V gene lost 6 bases and the J gene lost 2 bases, with 8 bases spanning the gap. In DNA, the CDR3 is TGTGCCAGCAGCGAGGGCGGCAATCAGCCCCAGCATTTT. Translated: CASSEGGNQPQHF.

The chain links TRBV4-2 to TRBJ1-4; a weak D match, TRBD1 (5 bases). CDR1 is LGHNA and CDR2 is YNFKEQ in the germline V gene. V lost 1 base, J lost 2 bases, and 8 bases lay in between. This CDR3 is built from 15 residues. The CDR3 is CASSQVGGTNEKLFF. CDR3 in DNA: TGTGCCAGCAGCCAAGTGGGGGGGACTAATGAAAAACTGTTTTTT.

V is TRBV5-6 and J is TRBJ2-7; 10 positions match TRBD2. In germline, CDR1 is SGHDT, CDR2 YYEEEE. The CDR3 runs to 16 residues. After removal of 4 bases from V and 2 bases from J, the junction contained 9 bases not matched to a gene. CDR3: CASSIQRGGVTYEQYF. CDR3 coding DNA: TGTGCCAGCAGCATCCAGCGGGGGGGTGTTACCTACGAGCAGTACTTC.

The chain is built from TRBV3-1 (or the pseudogene TRBV3-2) and TRBJ2-7; 9 bases line up with TRBD1. CDR3 length: 16 residues. Trimming at V came to 3 bases and at J to 5 bases, leaving 11 bases not matched to a gene. Germline assignment: CDR1 LGHDT and CDR2 YNNKEL (reference sequence). CDR3 nucleotides: TGTGCCAGCAGCCACCCCACCGGGACAGGGAGGAACGAGCAGTACTTC. Translated, it gives CASSHPTGTGRNEQYF.

The genes are TRBV9 and TRBJ1-2; the D gene is possibly TRBD1 (6 bases). The CDR3 runs 12 residues. Germline CDR1 reads SGDLS; CDR2 reads YYNGEE. Trimming removed 5 bases from V and 3 bases from J, with 8 bases in between. The CDR3 region has the DNA TGTGCCAGCAGGGGGGCCTACTATGGCTACACCTTC. Translated: CASRGAYYGYTF.

This chain links TRBV15 with TRBJ1-4; D possibly corresponds to TRBD1 (6 bases). V was trimmed by 0 bases and J by 3 bases, leaving 11 bases between them. The germline CDR1 and CDR2 sequences are LNHNV and YYDKDF (reference sequence). The CDR3 has 16 residues. This CDR3 is CATSRDSGAANEKLFF. CDR3 sequence (DNA): TGTGCCACCAGCAGAGACTCGGGGGCAGCTAATGAAAAACTGTTTTTT.

The gene calls are TRBV6-6 and TRBJ1-6; D is perhaps TRBD1 (5 bases). Per germline, CDR1 MNHNY and CDR2 SVGAGI (reference sequence). The CDR3 has 14 residues. Trimming left V 2 bases short and J 8 bases short, with 10 bases between. The CDR3 is CASSYDGGDSPLHF. DNA for the CDR3: TGTGCCAGCAGTTACGATGGGGGGGATTCACCCCTCCACTTT.

The chain carries TRBV10-2 and TRBJ2-5; D not resolved. Germline V gene lookup returns CDR1 WSHSY and CDR2 SAAADI. The CDR3 is 12 amino acids. With 2 bases removed from V and 5 bases from J, the gap between germline ends came to 6 bases. The CDR3 loop is CASSEGLETQYF. The DNA for the CDR3 is TGCGCCAGCAGTGAGGGGCTTGAGACCCAGTACTTC.

The chain recombines TRBV19 with TRBJ1-5, with D perhaps TRBD1 (6 bases). Trimming left V 0 bases short and J 3 bases short, with 9 bases between. The CDR3 extends over 15 amino acids. CDR1 is LNHDA and CDR2 is SQIVND in the germline V gene (reference sequence). CDR3 loop: CASSIDRGTNQPQHF. The CDR3 DNA sequence: TGTGCCAGTAGTATAGACAGGGGCACCAATCAGCCCCAGCATTTT.

This chain uses TRBV20-1 with TRBJ1-5, with 8 bases aligning to TRBD1. CDR1 DFQATT and CDR2 SNEGSKA come from the germline V gene (reference sequence). With V trimmed by 3 bases and J by 6 bases, 7 bases remained unmatched. This CDR3 comprises 14 residues. The CDR3 protein is CSASGQGAAQPQHF. The CDR3 region has the DNA TGCAGTGCTAGTGGGCAGGGGGCGGCTCAGCCCCAGCATTTT.

The chain combines TRBV19 with TRBJ2-7; D might be TRBD2 (5 bases). Germline CDR1 is LNHDA and CDR2 is SQIVND (reference sequence). This CDR3 comprises 15 residues. Trimming shortened V by 4 bases and J by 3 bases, and 16 bases separated the two germline ends. This CDR3 reads CASSNLASGSYEQYF. CDR3 nucleotide sequence: TGTGCCAGTAGTAACCTGGCTTCGGGAAGCTACGAGCAGTACTTC.